The rows below give T cell receptor beta chains drawn from one sample of a study of T cells in Graves' hyperthyroidism and ophthalmopathy. TCRdb called the multiplex PCR reads again in MiXCR, with one record for every CDR3 protein. The sample comprises around 690,000 distinct CDR3 sequences, less than 25% of which are singletons, and around a third rests with the top ten. Sequencing was done on a sample of blood. The receptors originated from a man aged 25 to 45 with Graves' ophthalmopathy. The CDR3 runs from the conserved cysteine through the conserved F or W. Fields, in order: V gene, D gene, J gene, clone size, CDR3 protein, CDR3 DNA. A D gene is named only where the DNA matches it firmly. Expanded clones are given a class, and other clones once, few, many or no size at all.

v_gene: TRBV6-1; d_gene: TRBD1; j_gene: TRBJ1-5; abundance: -; CDR3aa: CASSVDRGGDSNQPQHF; CDR3nt: TGTGCCAGCAGTGTGGACAGGGGGGGGGATAGCAATCAGCCCCAGCATTTT
v_gene: TRBV5-1; d_gene: TRBD2; j_gene: TRBJ2-2; abundance: -; CDR3aa: CASSSDGLAGVNTGELFF; CDR3nt: TGCGCCAGCAGCTCCGACGGACTAGCGGGAGTGAACACCGGGGAGCTGTTTTTT
v_gene: TRBV11-2; d_gene: -; j_gene: TRBJ1-6; abundance: many; CDR3aa: CASSLYPRAGSYNSPLHF; CDR3nt: TGTGCCAGCAGCTTATACCCCAGGGCGGGCTCCTATAATTCACCCCTCCACTTT
v_gene: TRBV7-2; d_gene: -; j_gene: TRBJ2-7; abundance: many; CDR3aa: CASSFDRLSSYEQYF; CDR3nt: TGTGCCAGCAGCTTCGACAGGCTTAGCTCCTACGAGCAGTACTTC
v_gene: TRBV10-3; d_gene: TRBD2; j_gene: TRBJ2-1; abundance: -; CDR3aa: CAISGAGGPYNEQFF; CDR3nt: TGTGCCATCAGTGGCGCGGGAGGGCCCTACAATGAGCAGTTCTTC
v_gene: TRBV6-1; d_gene: TRBD1; j_gene: TRBJ1-1; abundance: -; CDR3aa: CASYRQGRPIFEAFF; CDR3nt: TGTGCCAGCTATAGACAGGGGAGGCCGATATTTGAAGCTTTCTTT
v_gene: TRBV15; d_gene: -; j_gene: TRBJ1-2; abundance: few; CDR3aa: CATSRGWGAPGYTF; CDR3nt: TGTGCCACCAGCAGAGGATGGGGGGCGCCGGGCTACACCTTC
v_gene: TRBV7-9; d_gene: -; j_gene: TRBJ2-7; abundance: many; CDR3aa: CASSRTGSTGDEQYF; CDR3nt: TGTGCCAGCAGCCGAACAGGGTCAACGGGCGACGAGCAGTACTTC
v_gene: TRBV15; d_gene: -; j_gene: TRBJ1-5; abundance: -; CDR3aa: CATSGMLFSQASNQPQHF; CDR3nt: TGTGCCACCAGCGGTATGTTATTCAGCCAGGCGAGCAATCAGCCCCAGCATTTT
v_gene: TRBV19; d_gene: -; j_gene: TRBJ2-1; abundance: few; CDR3aa: CASTNSYNEQFF; CDR3nt: TGTGCCAGTACTAACTCGTACAATGAGCAGTTCTTC
v_gene: TRBV6-1; d_gene: -; j_gene: TRBJ2-1; abundance: -; CDR3aa: CASSKWGTSSYNEQFF; CDR3nt: TGTGCCAGCAGCAAGTGGGGGACGAGCTCCTACAATGAGCAGTTCTTC
v_gene: TRBV6-2/TRBV6-3; d_gene: -; j_gene: TRBJ2-2; abundance: few; CDR3aa: CASVRVLDPNTGELFF; CDR3nt: TGTGCCAGCGTAAGGGTTCTTGACCCGAACACCGGGGAGCTGTTTTTT
v_gene: TRBV6-1; d_gene: -; j_gene: TRBJ1-1; abundance: few; CDR3aa: CASSEQYSMNTEAFF; CDR3nt: TGTGCCAGCAGTGAACAGTACAGCATGAACACTGAAGCTTTCTTT
v_gene: TRBV7-9; d_gene: -; j_gene: TRBJ2-1; abundance: few; CDR3aa: CASSLGRFRSYNEQFF; CDR3nt: TGTGCCAGCAGCTTAGGTCGCTTTCGCTCCTACAATGAGCAGTTCTTC
v_gene: TRBV28; d_gene: TRBD1; j_gene: TRBJ2-1; abundance: few; CDR3aa: CASSQTADRASHTQFF; CDR3nt: TGTGCCAGCAGTCAAACCGCGGACAGGGCATCACACACACAGTTCTTC
v_gene: TRBV7-2; d_gene: -; j_gene: TRBJ1-1; abundance: -; CDR3aa: CASSFVRNPTEAFF; CDR3nt: TGTGCCAGCAGCTTTGTCAGAAACCCGACTGAAGCTTTCTTT
v_gene: TRBV20-1; d_gene: TRBD1; j_gene: TRBJ1-3; abundance: few; CDR3aa: CSAKQGIGNTIYF; CDR3nt: TGCAGTGCTAAACAGGGGATTGGAAACACCATATATTTT
v_gene: TRBV6-1; d_gene: -; j_gene: TRBJ2-1; abundance: many; CDR3aa: CASSRGTSYNEQFF; CDR3nt: TGTGCCAGCAGTAGAGGGACCTCCTACAATGAGCAGTTCTTC
v_gene: TRBV3-1; d_gene: TRBD2; j_gene: TRBJ2-7; abundance: many; CDR3aa: CASSQGGSPAYEQYF; CDR3nt: TGTGCCAGCAGCCAAGGCGGGAGTCCGGCCTACGAGCAGTACTTC
v_gene: TRBV20-1; d_gene: -; j_gene: TRBJ2-6; abundance: many; CDR3aa: CSAILWDERFSGANVLTF; CDR3nt: TGCAGTGCTATCCTTTGGGACGAAAGATTCTCTGGGGCCAACGTCCTGACTTTC
v_gene: TRBV7-9; d_gene: -; j_gene: TRBJ2-5; abundance: once; CDR3aa: CASSGQTSQETQYF; CDR3nt: TGTGCCAGCAGCGGTCAGACATCCCAAGAGACCCAGTACTTC
v_gene: TRBV7-2; d_gene: TRBD2; j_gene: TRBJ2-3; abundance: -; CDR3aa: CASSLWREGGTDTQYF; CDR3nt: TGTGCCAGCAGCTTATGGCGGGAGGGCGGCACAGATACGCAGTATTTT
v_gene: TRBV12-3/TRBV12-4; d_gene: TRBD2; j_gene: TRBJ2-3; abundance: many; CDR3aa: CASSLSGIDTQYF; CDR3nt: TGTGCCAGCAGTTTAAGCGGGATAGATACGCAGTATTTT
v_gene: TRBV4-1; d_gene: TRBD2; j_gene: TRBJ2-5; abundance: -; CDR3aa: CASSQGRYSGGPRTQYF; CDR3nt: TGCGCCAGCAGCCAAGGGCGTTATAGCGGGGGGCCCAGGACCCAGTACTTC
v_gene: TRBV24-1; d_gene: TRBD1; j_gene: TRBJ2-7; abundance: few; CDR3aa: CATSDLHSSAGGPSYEQYF; CDR3nt: TGTGCCACCAGTGATTTGCACAGTTCGGCAGGGGGACCCTCCTACGAGCAGTACTTC
v_gene: TRBV2; d_gene: -; j_gene: TRBJ1-1; abundance: many; CDR3aa: CASTAGMNTEAFF; CDR3nt: TGTGCCAGCACAGCCGGAATGAACACTGAAGCTTTCTTT
v_gene: TRBV6-5; d_gene: TRBD1; j_gene: TRBJ1-6; abundance: few; CDR3aa: CASSYGGQGNSPLHF; CDR3nt: TGTGCCAGCAGTTACGGAGGACAGGGTAATTCACCCCTCCACTTT
v_gene: TRBV6-1; d_gene: -; j_gene: TRBJ1-1; abundance: many; CDR3aa: CASRLAGSEAFF; CDR3nt: TGTGCCAGCAGGCTTGCAGGGAGTGAAGCTTTCTTT
v_gene: TRBV5-5; d_gene: -; j_gene: TRBJ1-1; abundance: few; CDR3aa: CASSLGPVKAEAFF; CDR3nt: TGTGCCAGCAGCTTGGGACCCGTTAAGGCTGAAGCTTTCTTT
v_gene: TRBV24-1; d_gene: TRBD1; j_gene: TRBJ1-5; abundance: few; CDR3aa: CATSETGVRSQPQHF; CDR3nt: TGTGCCACCAGTGAAACAGGGGTTAGGAGTCAGCCCCAGCATTTT
v_gene: TRBV2; d_gene: TRBD2; j_gene: TRBJ2-3; abundance: many; CDR3aa: CASSPDNGRDTQYF; CDR3nt: TGTGCCAGCAGCCCCGATAACGGGAGGGATACGCAGTATTTT
v_gene: TRBV27; d_gene: TRBD2; j_gene: TRBJ2-1; abundance: many; CDR3aa: CATDPGLAVSRKGYNEQFF; CDR3nt: TGTGCCACCGACCCGGGACTAGCGGTCAGCCGAAAGGGCTACAATGAGCAGTTCTTC
v_gene: TRBV10-3; d_gene: -; j_gene: TRBJ2-3; abundance: -; CDR3aa: CAISESPVGATDTQYF; CDR3nt: TGTGCCATCAGTGAGTCGCCGGTGGGAGCAACAGATACGCAGTATTTT
v_gene: TRBV28; d_gene: -; j_gene: TRBJ2-7; abundance: -; CDR3aa: CASSLESNYEQYF; CDR3nt: TGTGCCAGCAGTTTGGAGAGTAACTACGAGCAGTACTTC
v_gene: TRBV28; d_gene: -; j_gene: TRBJ2-2; abundance: -; CDR3aa: CASSFPARTGELFF; CDR3nt: TGTGCCAGCAGTTTTCCAGCAAGGACCGGGGAGCTGTTTTTT
v_gene: TRBV6-5; d_gene: -; j_gene: TRBJ1-6; abundance: -; CDR3aa: CASSYSSSPLHF; CDR3nt: TGTGCCAGCAGTTACTCAAGTTCACCCCTCCACTTT
v_gene: TRBV11-1; d_gene: TRBD2; j_gene: TRBJ2-7; abundance: many; CDR3aa: CASSSRTRRVYEQYF; CDR3nt: TGTGCCAGCAGCTCAAGGACTAGGCGGGTCTACGAGCAGTACTTC
v_gene: TRBV6-1; d_gene: -; j_gene: TRBJ2-7; abundance: -; CDR3aa: CASSVDSPYEQYF; CDR3nt: TGTGCCAGCAGTGTCGACAGCCCCTACGAGCAGTACTTC
v_gene: TRBV11-2; d_gene: -; j_gene: TRBJ2-1; abundance: many; CDR3aa: CASSFGANEQFF; CDR3nt: TGTGCCAGCAGCTTCGGAGCAAATGAGCAGTTCTTC
v_gene: TRBV20-1; d_gene: -; j_gene: TRBJ1-1; abundance: many; CDR3aa: CSALTQGGGESFTEAFF; CDR3nt: TGCAGTGCACTAACACAGGGCGGGGGAGAAAGTTTTACTGAAGCTTTCTTT
v_gene: TRBV5-1; d_gene: -; j_gene: TRBJ1-1; abundance: many; CDR3aa: CASSLEIHRNTEAFF; CDR3nt: TGCGCCAGCAGCTTGGAGATCCACAGAAACACTGAAGCTTTCTTT
v_gene: TRBV6-1; d_gene: TRBD1; j_gene: TRBJ2-3; abundance: few; CDR3aa: CASSEGQGYTDTQYF; CDR3nt: TGTGCCAGCAGTGAGGGACAGGGCTACACAGATACGCAGTATTTT
v_gene: TRBV3-1; d_gene: -; j_gene: TRBJ2-2; abundance: -; CDR3aa: CASSQDRTANTGELFF; CDR3nt: TGTGCCAGCAGTCAGGACAGAACCGCGAACACCGGGGAGCTGTTTTTT
v_gene: TRBV12-3/TRBV12-4; d_gene: -; j_gene: TRBJ2-4; abundance: -; CDR3aa: CASSLGQILAKNIQYF; CDR3nt: TGTGCCAGCAGTTTAGGGCAGATCCTAGCCAAAAACATTCAGTACTTC
v_gene: TRBV6-1; d_gene: -; j_gene: TRBJ2-5; abundance: -; CDR3aa: CASSEAGRGETQYF; CDR3nt: TGTGCCAGCAGTGAAGCGGGTCGCGGGGAGACCCAGTACTTC